These 17 T cell receptor beta chains were sequenced from one sample in a study of T cell repertoires in cytomegalovirus infection. TCRdb re-analysed the reads in MiXCR, keeping a single row per CDR3 protein. The sample records hundreds of thousands of distinct CDR3 sequences, about 42% being singletons. These receptors lack a known antigen. The source was cultured PBMCs, collected from culture after CMV antigen stimulation. Source of these receptors: a human donor in good health (CMV status not recorded). Some clones in this sample may be carry-over from other donors' samples.

This clonotype came up a few times. The rearrangement links TRBV6-1 to TRBJ1-2; 8 bases fit TRBD1. The CDR3 length is 13 residues. Losses at the gene ends were 6 bases for V and 4 bases for J; bases not matched to a gene: 4. The germline gives CDR1 MNHNS, CDR2 SASEGT. DNA for the CDR3: TGTGCCAGCAGAGGACAGGGAGCCTATGGCTACACCTTC. This encodes CASRGQGAYGYTF.

The chain employs TRBV12-3 or TRBV12-4 and TRBJ1-1; D unclear. This CDR3 comprises 15 residues. V shed 3 bases and J shed 1 base, with 12 bases lying between them. Here the CDR3 reads CASSFNLRTNTEAFF. CDR3 DNA sequence: TGTGCCAGCAGTTTCAATCTTCGGACGAACACTGAAGCTTTCTTT.

The chain recombines TRBV6-2 or TRBV6-3 with TRBJ1-4, with D uncertain. The germline V and J ends were trimmed by 4 bases and 8 bases, with 11 bases remaining between them. Germline loops: CDR1 MNHEY, CDR2 SVGEGT. The CDR3 loop spans 13 amino acids. CDR3 DNA: TGTGCCAGCAGTTTGACTTTCGAGGAAAAACTGTTTTTT. It specifies CASSLTFEEKLFF.

There are a few counts of this clonotype. The chain uses TRBV12-3 or TRBV12-4 and TRBJ1-5; D possibly corresponds to TRBD1 (6 bases). V was cut by 7 bases and J by 4 bases, with 14 bases left in between. The CDR3 loop spans 14 amino acids. CDR3 nucleotides: TGTGCCAGCATTCTAGGGGGGGGGAATCAGCCCCAGCATTTT. Residues: CASILGGGNQPQHF.

This rearrangement joins TRBV7-2 to TRBJ2-7; TRBD2 is a possible D gene (6 bases). CDR3 size: 15 residues. Germline-derived CDR1 and CDR2 are SGHTA and FQGNSA. V shed 1 base and J shed 5 bases, with 15 bases lying between them. CDR3 protein: CASSLVGTQNDEQYF. CDR3 nucleotide sequence: TGTGCCAGCAGCTTAGTAGGGACTCAAAACGACGAGCAGTACTTC.

In its sample, this clonotype was seen many times. The rearrangement uses TRBV7-2 and TRBJ2-7, with a tentative D call TRBD2 (7 bases). The CDR3 totals 15 residues. CDR1 is SGHTA, CDR2 FQGNSA, per germline. V lost 5 bases to trimming and J lost 4 bases, with 18 bases between them. Here the CDR3 reads CASSLGGGRQYEQYF. The CDR3 region has the DNA TGTGCCAGCAGCCTGGGGGGCGGGAGACAGTACGAGCAGTACTTC.

The V call is TRBV2, the J call TRBJ2-7, with 12 bases matching TRBD2. Germline V gene data show CDR1 as SNHLY and CDR2 as FYNNEI. The CDR3 runs 16 residues. V trimming: 3 bases; J trimming: 0 bases; junction bases outside the gene matches: 3. The CDR3 nucleotides read TGTGCCAGCAGTGATGGACTAGCGGGGAGCTCCTACGAGCAGTACTTC. Protein product: CASSDGLAGSSYEQYF.

V is TRBV6-1 and J is TRBJ1-4; D is undetermined. The CDR3 loop spans 15 amino acids. The V end lost 0 bases, the J end lost 0 bases, and 5 bases lay between the germline ends. Germline CDR1 is MNHNS and CDR2 is SASEGT. As DNA, the CDR3 is TGTGCCAGCAGTGAAGCCACTGCAACTAATGAAAAACTGTTTTTT. Its translation is CASSEATATNEKLFF.

The chain has TRBV7-2 and TRBJ2-7, with unresolved D. V was trimmed by 5 bases and J by 0 bases, leaving 8 bases between them. CDR1 and CDR2 from the germline V gene are SGHTA and FQGNSA. This CDR3 comprises 13 residues. This chain's CDR3 is CASSPRFSYEQYF. CDR3 nucleotide sequence: TGTGCCAGCAGCCCCCGTTTCTCCTACGAGCAGTACTTC.

The V and J genes are TRBV5-4 and TRBJ1-3; D gene unclear. The germline V and J ends were trimmed by 2 bases and 4 bases, with 13 bases remaining between them. CDR3 length: 15 amino acids. Germline values: CDR1 SGHNT, CDR2 YYREEE (reference sequence). For the CDR3, the DNA is TGTGCCAGCAGCTTAGGGAGGGATGGAGGAAACACCATATATTTT. It yields the protein CASSLGRDGGNTIYF.

V and J are TRBV7-9 and TRBJ2-1; 11 bases align to TRBD1. Germline-derived CDR1 and CDR2 are SEHNR and FQNEAQ (reference sequence). V dropped 4 bases and J dropped 9; count of bases not matched to a gene: 11. The CDR3 runs 16 residues. The CDR3 protein is CASSSVFGTGGVEQFF. CDR3 coding DNA: TGTGCCAGCAGCTCAGTTTTTGGGACAGGGGGTGTTGAGCAGTTCTTC.

The gene calls are TRBV6-5 and TRBJ2-1; TRBD1 matches at 9 bases. This CDR3 spans 15 amino acids. Germline CDR1 reads MNHEY; CDR2 reads SVGAGI. Trimming took 4 bases from V and 5 from J; bases not matched to a gene: 6. In DNA, the CDR3 is TGTGCCAGCAGTTCCCCCCGGGACAGGGACAATGAGCAGTTCTTC. It is translated as CASSSPRDRDNEQFF.

The rearrangement uses TRBV7-2 and TRBJ2-3; 12 bases match TRBD2. Trimming took 4 bases from V and 6 from J; bases not matched to a gene: 5. The CDR3 contains 15 residues. In germline, CDR1 is SGHTA, CDR2 FQGNSA. For the CDR3, the DNA is TGTGCCAGCAGCTCGACTAGCGGGAGTCTTGATACGCAGTATTTT. It codes for CASSSTSGSLDTQYF.

The chain is built from TRBV6-5 and TRBJ2-7; D not certain. This CDR3 spans 12 amino acids. CDR1 and CDR2 (germline): MNHEY, SVGAGI. V gave up 0 bases and J gave up 6 bases, with 6 bases separating them. The CDR3 sequence: CASSYSRGEQYF. For the CDR3, the DNA is TGTGCCAGCAGTTACTCCAGAGGCGAGCAGTACTTC.

A few counts support this clonotype. The V and J genes are TRBV11-2 and TRBJ2-7; a possible D gene is TRBD1 (5 bases). The V end lost 3 bases, the J end lost 0 bases, and 15 bases lay between the germline ends. The CDR3 runs to 16 residues. Per the germline V gene, CDR1 is SGHAT and CDR2 is FQNNGV. DNA for the CDR3: TGTGCCAGCAGCTTCTCTCGGCAGGGATACTCCTACGAGCAGTACTTC. Protein sequence: CASSFSRQGYSYEQYF.

This clonotype was picked up a small number of times. The genes are TRBV6-2 or TRBV6-3 and TRBJ1-2; 7 nucleotides match TRBD1. Germline CDR1 reads MNHEY; CDR2 reads SVGEGT. The junction had 0 bases not matched to a gene; V was cut back by 1 base and J by 4 bases. CDR3 size: 13 residues. The CDR3 region is CASSYWDSYGYTF. The CDR3, as DNA: TGTGCCAGCAGTTACTGGGACAGCTATGGCTACACCTTC.

There are many counts of this clonotype. The chain couples TRBV7-2 to TRBJ2-7, with TRBD2 identical over 11 bases. V lost 3 bases to trimming and J lost 0 bases; unmatched junction nucleotides: 7. The CDR3 runs to 17 residues. CDR1 is SGHTA and CDR2 is FQGNSA in the germline V gene. CDR3 in DNA: TGTGCCAGCAGCTTGCTCCCTAGCGGGAGGCACTCCTACGAGCAGTACTTC. It is translated as CASSLLPSGRHSYEQYF.